The clone carrying this T cell receptor (beta chain) was seen once. Mismatch with germline at one junction end may stem from a read error. Under the authors' procedure: Amplification of reference gene primers was used by the study to estimate nucleated cell counts. Some clones are missing from TCRdb's copy, which holds only in-frame ones; the method was immunoSEQ multiplex PCR. V, J and clone size derive from that table, while D and trimming were established from the DNA sequence. The repertoire includes around 100,000 clones, 87% of them detected once, and 7.4% sits in the top ten. The source of the sample is a study of blood T cell repertoires in COVID-19. Study-level background: The analysed material was cDNA or gDNA that came from T cells, B-cell-depleted T cells, or PBMCs.

CDR1 is SGHTA and CDR2 is FQGNSA in the germline V gene. CDR3 length equals 14 residues. The sequenced sample consisted of peripheral blood. The TCR sequence derives from a man aged 30 to 39 in a cohort sampled during active COVID-19. The chain employs TRBV7-2 and TRBJ1-4; tentative D call: TRBD1 (5 bases). The CDR3, as DNA: TGTGCCAGCAGCCTAGCGCGGGGGTATGAAAAACTGTTTTTT. It translates to CASSLARGYEKLFF.